The 7 T cell receptor beta chains given below trace back to one sample, sequenced in a study of shared clonotypes between healthy human individuals. Naive CD8 cells lacked CD45RO and underwent positive selection for CCR7, leaving out terminally differentiated effector memory CD45RA+ cells. Only in-frame clones appear in the TCRdb table, and some are missing; sequencing was by immunoSEQ multiplex PCR. The data contain roughly 2,000,000 clones, just over 90% of them singletons. The sequenced sample consisted of naive CD8+ T cells from PBMCs. The source of these receptors is a man aged 18 to 30 in good health. Some clones in this sample may be carry-over from other donors' samples.

The chain is built from TRBV27 and TRBJ1-1; D is ambiguous. The length of the CDR3 is 16 residues. Germline V CDR1 and CDR2: MNHEY, SMNVEV (reference sequence). Trimming removed 2 bases from V and 1 base from J, with 14 bases in between. In nucleotides, the CDR3 is TGTGCCAGCAGTTTAGGCACCCCTGCACCGAACACTGAAGCTTTCTTT. Its protein product is CASSLGTPAPNTEAFF.

This chain uses TRBV12-5 with TRBJ2-7; 8 bases match TRBD2. The CDR3 totals 16 residues. CDR1 and CDR2 (germline): LGHNT, FRNRAP. V lost 0 bases to trimming and J lost 4 bases; unmatched junction nucleotides: 8. CDR3 region: CASGLVKRELGYEQYF. The CDR3 DNA reads as TGTGCTAGTGGTTTGGTCAAGCGGGAGCTCGGGTACGAGCAGTACTTC.

V and J are TRBV27 and TRBJ2-1; 7 bases fit TRBD2. J gave up 8 bases and V 4 bases, and 14 bases lay outside the gene matches. The germline V gene has CDR1 MNHEY and CDR2 SMNVEV (reference sequence). CDR3 length: 16 amino acids. The CDR3 nucleotides are TGTGCCAGCAGTTATCTACTGTCGGGAGGTGTGGATGAGCAGTTCTTC. Translated: CASSYLLSGGVDEQFF.

This chain joins TRBV28 and TRBJ2-7, with 12 bases that match TRBD2. With V trimmed by 4 bases and J by 2 bases, 12 bases remained unmatched. Germline values: CDR1 MDHEN, CDR2 SYDVKM. This CDR3 is built from 18 residues. This chain's CDR3 is CASSSGDKLAGGTYEQYF. The CDR3 DNA follows: TGTGCCAGCAGTTCGGGGGATAAACTAGCGGGAGGAACCTACGAGCAGTACTTC.

About this clone itself: In the same sample, other DNA sequences code for this CDR3. The chain links TRBV6-1 to TRBJ2-2; D uncertain. The CDR3 length is 11 residues. CDR1 is MNHNS, CDR2 SASEGT, per germline. With 3 bases removed from V and 5 bases from J, the gap between germline ends came to 1 base. As DNA, the CDR3 is TGTGCCAGCAGTGAGACCGGGGAGCTGTTTTTT. Amino acid sequence: CASSETGELFF.

This clone showed up just once. The chain couples TRBV7-2 to TRBJ2-7, with 7 positions matching TRBD1. Trimming at V came to 5 bases and at J to 0 bases, leaving 10 bases not matched to a gene. CDR1 and CDR2 (germline): SGHTA, FQGNSA. This CDR3 has 16 amino acids. CDR3 residues: CASSPGQQLYSYEQYF. CDR3 bases: TGTGCCAGCAGCCCGGGACAGCAGTTATACTCCTACGAGCAGTACTTC.

This sequence joins TRBV11-2 and TRBJ2-7, with 10 bases identical to TRBD1. The trim removed 4 bases at V and 2 bases at J, leaving 5 bases unmatched. CDR1 is SGHAT and CDR2 is FQNNGV in the germline V gene. CDR3 size: 15 residues. CDR3 DNA sequence: TGTGCCAGCAGCTCTTGGGACAGGGGCACCTACGAGCAGTACTTC. As protein: CASSSWDRGTYEQYF.